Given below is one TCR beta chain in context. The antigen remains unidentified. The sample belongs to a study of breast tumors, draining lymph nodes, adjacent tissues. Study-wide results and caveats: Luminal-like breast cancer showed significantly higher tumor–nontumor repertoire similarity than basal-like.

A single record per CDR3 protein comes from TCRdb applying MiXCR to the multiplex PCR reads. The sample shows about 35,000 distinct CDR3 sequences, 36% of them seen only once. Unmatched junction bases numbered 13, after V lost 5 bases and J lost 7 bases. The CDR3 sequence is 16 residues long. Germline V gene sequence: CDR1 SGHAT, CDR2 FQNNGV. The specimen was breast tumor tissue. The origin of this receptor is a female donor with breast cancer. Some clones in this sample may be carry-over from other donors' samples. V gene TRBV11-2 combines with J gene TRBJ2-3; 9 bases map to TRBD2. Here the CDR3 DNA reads TGTGCCAGCAGCGCGGTAGCGGGAGCGGAGGGAAATACGCAGTATTTT. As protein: CASSAVAGAEGNTQYF.